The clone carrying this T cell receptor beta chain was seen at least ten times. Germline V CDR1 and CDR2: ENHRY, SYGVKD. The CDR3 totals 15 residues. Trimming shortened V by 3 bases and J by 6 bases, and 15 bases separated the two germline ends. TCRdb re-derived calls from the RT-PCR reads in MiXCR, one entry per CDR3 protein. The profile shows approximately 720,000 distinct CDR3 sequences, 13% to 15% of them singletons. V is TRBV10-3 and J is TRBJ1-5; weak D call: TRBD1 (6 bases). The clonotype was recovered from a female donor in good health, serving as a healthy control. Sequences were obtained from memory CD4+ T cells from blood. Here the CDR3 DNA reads TGTGCCATCAGTGATTCAGAGGGGGGCTCTCAGCCCCAGCATTTT. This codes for CAISDSEGGSQPQHF.